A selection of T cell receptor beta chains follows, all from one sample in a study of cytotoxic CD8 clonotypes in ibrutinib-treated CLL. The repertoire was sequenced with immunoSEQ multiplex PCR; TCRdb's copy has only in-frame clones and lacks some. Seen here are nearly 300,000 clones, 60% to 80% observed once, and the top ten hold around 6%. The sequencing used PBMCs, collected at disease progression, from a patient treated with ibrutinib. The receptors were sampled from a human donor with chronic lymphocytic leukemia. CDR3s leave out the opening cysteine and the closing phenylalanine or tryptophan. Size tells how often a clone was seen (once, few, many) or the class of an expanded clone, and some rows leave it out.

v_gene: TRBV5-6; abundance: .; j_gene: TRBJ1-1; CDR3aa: ASSFVGNTEAF
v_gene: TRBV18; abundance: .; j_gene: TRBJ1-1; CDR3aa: ASSRGQGNTEAF
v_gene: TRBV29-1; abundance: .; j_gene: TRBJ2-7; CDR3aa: SVEAGTREQY
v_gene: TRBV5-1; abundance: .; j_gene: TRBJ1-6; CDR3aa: ASSLIGGRDSPLH
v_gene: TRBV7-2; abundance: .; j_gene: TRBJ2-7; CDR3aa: ASSLEVGAGSYEQY
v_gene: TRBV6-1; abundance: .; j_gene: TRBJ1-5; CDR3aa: ASSVDRDFYQPQH
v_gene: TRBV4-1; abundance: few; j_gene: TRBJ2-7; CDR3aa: ASSLPGTYEQY
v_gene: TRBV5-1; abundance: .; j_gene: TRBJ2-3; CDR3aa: ASVLSGGADTQY
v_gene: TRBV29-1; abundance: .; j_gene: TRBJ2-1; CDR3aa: SVFPQSNEQF
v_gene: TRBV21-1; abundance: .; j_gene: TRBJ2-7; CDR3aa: ASSKPEEGGASYEQY
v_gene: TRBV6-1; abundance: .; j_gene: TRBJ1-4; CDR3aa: ASSEIGVATNEKLF
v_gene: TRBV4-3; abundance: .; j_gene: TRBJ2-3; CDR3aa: ASSQYETDTQY
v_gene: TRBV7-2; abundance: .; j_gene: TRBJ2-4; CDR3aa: ASSFAGPKMQY
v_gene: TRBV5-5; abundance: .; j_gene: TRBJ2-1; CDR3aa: ASRALGGPRYNEQF
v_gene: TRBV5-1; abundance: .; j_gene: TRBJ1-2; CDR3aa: ASSLDRYGYT
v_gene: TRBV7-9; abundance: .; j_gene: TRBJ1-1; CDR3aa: ASSPQGPMNTEAF
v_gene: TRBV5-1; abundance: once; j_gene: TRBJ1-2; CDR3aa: ASSSGQSRNYGYT
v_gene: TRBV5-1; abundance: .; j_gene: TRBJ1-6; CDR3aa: ASTPLSVFDSPLH
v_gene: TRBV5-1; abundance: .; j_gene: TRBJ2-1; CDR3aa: ASSPTETYNEQF
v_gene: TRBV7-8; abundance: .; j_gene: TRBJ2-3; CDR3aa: ASSLADTQY
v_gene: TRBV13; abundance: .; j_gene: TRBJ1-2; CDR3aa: ASSSPGGFGYT
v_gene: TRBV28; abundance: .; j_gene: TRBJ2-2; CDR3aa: ASSLIGTRGELF
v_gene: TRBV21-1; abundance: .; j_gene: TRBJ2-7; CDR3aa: ASSKGENYEQY
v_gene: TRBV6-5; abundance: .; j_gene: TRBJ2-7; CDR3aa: ASRKEGTYEQY
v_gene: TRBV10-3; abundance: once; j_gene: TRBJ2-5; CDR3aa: AISRTGRQETQY
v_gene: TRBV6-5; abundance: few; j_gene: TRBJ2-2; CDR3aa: ASSYFGGWNTGELF
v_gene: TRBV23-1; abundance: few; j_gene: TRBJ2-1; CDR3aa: ASSRGFNEQF
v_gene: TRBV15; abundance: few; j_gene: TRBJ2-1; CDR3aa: ATSRGPSGAYNEQF
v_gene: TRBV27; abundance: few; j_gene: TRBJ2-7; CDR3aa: ASSRLASYEQY
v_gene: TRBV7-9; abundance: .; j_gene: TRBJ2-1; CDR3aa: ASSLGNNEQF
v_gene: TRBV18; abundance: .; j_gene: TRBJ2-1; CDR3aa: ASSLGLDNEQF
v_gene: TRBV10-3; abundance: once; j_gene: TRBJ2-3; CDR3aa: AISDPAPSTDTQY
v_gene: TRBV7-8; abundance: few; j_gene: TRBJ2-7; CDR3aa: ASSLGTTAGLAEYEQY
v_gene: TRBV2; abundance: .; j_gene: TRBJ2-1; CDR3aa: ASSAHRGYNEQF
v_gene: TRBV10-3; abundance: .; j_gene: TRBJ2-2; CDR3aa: AISGATGTGELF
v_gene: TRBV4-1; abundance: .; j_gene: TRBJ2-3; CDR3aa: ASSQGRGSADTQY
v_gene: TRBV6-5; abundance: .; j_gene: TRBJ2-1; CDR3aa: ASSRQGYNEQF
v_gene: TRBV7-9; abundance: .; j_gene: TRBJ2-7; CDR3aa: ASSFPAGGSYEQY
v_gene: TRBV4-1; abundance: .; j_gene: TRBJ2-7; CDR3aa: ASSQQGYGYEQY
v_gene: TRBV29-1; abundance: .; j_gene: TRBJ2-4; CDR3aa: SPALAKNIQY